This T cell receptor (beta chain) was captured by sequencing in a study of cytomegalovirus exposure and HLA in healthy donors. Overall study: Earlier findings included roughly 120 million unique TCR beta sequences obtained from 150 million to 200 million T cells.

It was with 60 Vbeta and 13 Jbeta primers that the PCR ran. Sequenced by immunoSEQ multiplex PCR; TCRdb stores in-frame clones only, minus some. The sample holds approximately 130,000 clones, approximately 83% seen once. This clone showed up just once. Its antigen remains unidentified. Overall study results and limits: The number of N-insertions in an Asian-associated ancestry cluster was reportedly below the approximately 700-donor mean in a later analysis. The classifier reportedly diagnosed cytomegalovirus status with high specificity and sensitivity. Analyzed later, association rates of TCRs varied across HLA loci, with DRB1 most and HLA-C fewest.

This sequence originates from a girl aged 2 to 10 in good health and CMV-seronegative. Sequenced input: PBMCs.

This chain's CDR3 is CASSLRRQGGGYTF. The CDR3 nucleotides read TGTGCCAGCAGCTTGAGGCGGCAGGGAGGTGGCTACACCTTC. The chain links TRBV5-4 to TRBJ1-2, with a weak D call TRBD1 (5 bases). Trimming cost V 1 base and J 7 bases, with 14 bases left between them. The germline CDR1 and CDR2 sequences are SGHNT and YYREEE (reference sequence). This CDR3 is 14 amino acids long.